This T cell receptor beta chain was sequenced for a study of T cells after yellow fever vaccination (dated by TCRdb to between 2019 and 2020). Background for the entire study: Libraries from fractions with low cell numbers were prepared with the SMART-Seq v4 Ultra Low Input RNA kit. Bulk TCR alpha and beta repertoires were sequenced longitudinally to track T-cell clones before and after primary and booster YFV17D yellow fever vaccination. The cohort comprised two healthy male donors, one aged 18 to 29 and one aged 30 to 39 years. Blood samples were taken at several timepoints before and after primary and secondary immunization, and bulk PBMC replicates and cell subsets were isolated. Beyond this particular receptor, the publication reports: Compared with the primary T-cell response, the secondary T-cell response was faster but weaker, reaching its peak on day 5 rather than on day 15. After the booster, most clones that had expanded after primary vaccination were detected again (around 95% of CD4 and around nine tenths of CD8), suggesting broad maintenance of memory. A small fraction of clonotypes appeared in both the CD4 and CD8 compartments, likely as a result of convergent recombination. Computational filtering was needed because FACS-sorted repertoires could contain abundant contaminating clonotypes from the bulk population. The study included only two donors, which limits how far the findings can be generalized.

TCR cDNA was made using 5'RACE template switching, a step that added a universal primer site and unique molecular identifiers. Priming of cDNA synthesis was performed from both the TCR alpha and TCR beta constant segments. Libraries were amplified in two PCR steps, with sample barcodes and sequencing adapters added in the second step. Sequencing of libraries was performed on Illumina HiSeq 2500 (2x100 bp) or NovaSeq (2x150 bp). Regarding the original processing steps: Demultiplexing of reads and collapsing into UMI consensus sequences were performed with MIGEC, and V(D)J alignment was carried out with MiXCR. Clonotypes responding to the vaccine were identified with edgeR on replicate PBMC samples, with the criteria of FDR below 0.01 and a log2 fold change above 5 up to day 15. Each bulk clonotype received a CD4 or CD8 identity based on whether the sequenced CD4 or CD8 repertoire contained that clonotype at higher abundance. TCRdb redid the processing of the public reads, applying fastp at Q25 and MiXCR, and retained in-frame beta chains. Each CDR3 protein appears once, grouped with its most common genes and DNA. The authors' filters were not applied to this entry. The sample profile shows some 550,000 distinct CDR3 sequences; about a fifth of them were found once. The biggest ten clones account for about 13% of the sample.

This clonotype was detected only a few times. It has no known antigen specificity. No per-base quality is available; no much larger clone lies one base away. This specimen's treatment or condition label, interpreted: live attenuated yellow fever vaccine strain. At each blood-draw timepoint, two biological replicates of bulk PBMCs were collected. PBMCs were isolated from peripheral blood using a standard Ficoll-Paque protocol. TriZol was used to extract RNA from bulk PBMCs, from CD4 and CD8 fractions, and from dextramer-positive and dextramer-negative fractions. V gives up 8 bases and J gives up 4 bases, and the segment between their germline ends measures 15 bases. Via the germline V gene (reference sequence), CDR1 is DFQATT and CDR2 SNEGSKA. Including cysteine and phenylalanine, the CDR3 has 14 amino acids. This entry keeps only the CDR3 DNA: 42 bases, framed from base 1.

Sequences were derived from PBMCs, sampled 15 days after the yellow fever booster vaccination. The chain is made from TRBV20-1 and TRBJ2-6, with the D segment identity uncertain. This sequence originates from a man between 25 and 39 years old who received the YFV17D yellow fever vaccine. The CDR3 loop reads CSIMGAQGANVLTF. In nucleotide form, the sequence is TGCAGTATCATGGGCGCGCAAGGGGCCAACGTCCTGACTTTC.